A selection of T cell receptor beta chains follows, all from one sample in a study of identical twins. One entry per CDR3 protein, called by TCRdb with MiXCR from the 5' RACE reads. The repertoire holds 420,000 or so distinct CDR3 sequences, with about a fifth as singletons. Sequenced sample: naive T cells sorted from blood. The source of these receptors is a man over 45 in good health. Both conserved end residues are part of each CDR3. Each record gives: D gene, J gene, clone size, V gene, CDR3 protein, CDR3 DNA. The D gene is left open where the match is weak. Size tells how often a clone was seen (once, few, many) or the class of an expanded clone, and some rows leave it out.

.,TRBJ2-1,many,TRBV20-1,CSARDRIGWNEQFF,TGCAGTGCTAGAGATAGGATAGGGTGGAATGAGCAGTTCTTC
TRBD1,TRBJ1-1,many,TRBV6-1,CASRGTGVSTEAFF,TGTGCCAGCAGGGGGACAGGGGTGAGCACTGAAGCTTTCTTT
TRBD2,TRBJ2-7,many,TRBV28,CASSFGGSVYEQYF,TGTGCCAGCAGTTTCGGCGGGAGTGTCTACGAGCAGTACTTC
TRBD2,TRBJ2-4,many,TRBV25-1,CASSAPGLAGDMDIQYF,TGTGCCAGCAGTGCTCCGGGACTAGCGGGAGATATGGACATTCAGTACTTC
.,TRBJ1-6,few,TRBV20-1,CSARLSWAGLSNSPLHF,TGCAGTGCTAGGCTTTCCTGGGCCGGTTTGTCTAATTCACCCCTCCACTTT
.,TRBJ2-2,many,TRBV6-5,CASSYSPGETGGELFF,TGTGCCAGCAGTTACTCGCCCGGGGAGACGGGCGGGGAGCTGTTTTTT
.,TRBJ2-7,.,TRBV20-1,CSARDPTAPPYEQYF,TGCAGTGCTAGAGATCCCACGGCGCCTCCTTACGAGCAGTACTTC
.,TRBJ2-7,many,TRBV5-1,CASSFLGSYEQYF,TGCGCCAGCAGCTTCCTTGGCTCCTACGAGCAGTACTTC
TRBD2,TRBJ2-1,many,TRBV7-2,CASSQIAGGIYNEQFF,TGTGCCAGCAGTCAAATAGCGGGGGGAATCTACAATGAGCAGTTCTTC
.,TRBJ1-1,many,TRBV6-2/TRBV6-3,CASSYKVTGAEAFF,TGTGCCAGCAGTTACAAGGTAACGGGGGCTGAAGCTTTCTTT
TRBD1,TRBJ2-2,few,TRBV7-2,CASSRQGARGELFF,TGTGCCAGCAGCCGACAGGGGGCAAGGGGGGAGCTGTTTTTT
TRBD2,TRBJ2-2,few,TRBV6-5,CASSYIGGRSSNTGELFF,TGTGCCAGCAGTTACATTGGCGGGAGGAGCTCGAACACCGGGGAGCTGTTTTTT
.,TRBJ2-4,few,TRBV6-2/TRBV6-3,CASSYANIQYF,TGTGCCAGCAGTTACGCGAACATTCAGTACTTC
.,TRBJ1-2,.,TRBV6-1,CASSQGLGGYGYTF,TGTGCCAGCAGTCAAGGTCTGGGAGGATATGGCTACACCTTC
TRBD1,TRBJ2-7,few,TRBV20-1,CSAYTDRASYEQYF,TGCAGTGCTTATACGGACAGGGCCTCCTACGAGCAGTACTTC
TRBD1,TRBJ2-7,.,TRBV2,CASMSDRASYEQYF,TGTGCCAGCATGTCAGACAGGGCATCCTACGAGCAGTACTTC
TRBD1,TRBJ2-7,.,TRBV5-1,CASSLGQGIYEQYF,TGCGCCAGCAGCTTGGGACAGGGGATCTACGAGCAGTACTTC
.,TRBJ1-1,many,TRBV18,CASSPPGLTEAFF,TGTGCCAGCTCACCACCGGGCCTCACTGAAGCTTTCTTT
TRBD1,TRBJ2-4,few,TRBV5-1,CASSWDREVNKNIQYF,TGCGCCAGCAGCTGGGACAGGGAAGTAAACAAAAACATTCAGTACTTC
.,TRBJ1-1,.,TRBV5-1,CASSLASGPRNTEAFF,TGCGCCAGCAGCTTGGCCTCTGGACCCAGGAACACTGAAGCTTTCTTT
TRBD1,TRBJ2-2,.,TRBV6-1,CAAGWTGIRGELFF,TGTGCCGCAGGATGGACAGGGATAAGAGGGGAGCTGTTTTTT
.,TRBJ2-5,.,TRBV6-5,CASSYSSSAETQYF,TGTGCCAGCAGTTACTCCTCTAGCGCGGAGACCCAGTACTTC
TRBD2,TRBJ2-2,.,TRBV27,CASSSRLAENTGELFF,TGTGCCAGCAGTTCCCGACTAGCGGAGAACACCGGGGAGCTGTTTTTT
.,TRBJ2-5,once,TRBV29-1,CSVESGSGETQYF,TGCAGCGTTGAATCCGGGAGTGGAGAGACCCAGTACTTC
.,TRBJ2-7,few,TRBV11-2,CASSLHLQGPVSYEQYF,TGTGCCAGCAGCTTACACCTACAGGGCCCCGTTTCCTACGAGCAGTACTTC
TRBD2,TRBJ2-5,.,TRBV6-5,CASSYASGGAYETQYF,TGTGCCAGCAGTTATGCTAGCGGGGGGGCCTATGAGACCCAGTACTTC
.,TRBJ2-1,many,TRBV30,CAWAVALSDEQFF,TGTGCCTGGGCAGTCGCCCTGTCCGATGAGCAGTTCTTC
.,TRBJ2-1,few,TRBV7-9,CASSLAGGLYEQFF,TGTGCCAGCAGCTTAGCGGGGGGCCTGTATGAGCAGTTCTTC
.,TRBJ1-5,.,TRBV15,CATSRTAGGGNQPQHF,TGTGCCACCAGCAGGACAGCGGGGGGCGGGAATCAGCCCCAGCATTTT
.,TRBJ2-5,many,TRBV12-3/TRBV12-4,CASSFNPRETQYF,TGTGCCAGCAGTTTCAACCCCCGGGAGACCCAGTACTTC
.,TRBJ1-5,many,TRBV15,CATSRAVGSNQPQHF,TGTGCCACCAGCAGAGCGGTGGGGAGCAATCAGCCCCAGCATTTT
.,TRBJ2-2,.,TRBV4-2,CASSHSQGGTGELFF,TGTGCCAGCAGCCATTCTCAAGGGGGGACCGGGGAGCTGTTTTTT
.,TRBJ2-7,.,TRBV20-1,CSARDLGGITYEQYF,TGCAGTGCTAGAGATTTAGGGGGGATAACCTACGAGCAGTACTTC
.,TRBJ2-6,many,TRBV20-1,CSARHRDRSSGANVLTF,TGCAGTGCTAGACACCGGGACCGCAGCTCTGGGGCCAACGTCCTGACTTTC
.,TRBJ2-3,many,TRBV7-9,CASSPQNLWKSTDTQYF,TGTGCCAGCAGCCCCCAGAACTTGTGGAAAAGCACAGATACGCAGTATTTT
.,TRBJ2-7,.,TRBV4-1,CASSQDDSYEQYF,TGCGCCAGCAGCCAAGATGACAGCTACGAGCAGTACTTC
TRBD2,TRBJ2-2,few,TRBV4-3,CASSQDPLAGGSGELFF,TGCGCCAGCAGCCAAGATCCCCTAGCGGGAGGGTCCGGGGAGCTGTTTTTT
.,TRBJ1-1,few,TRBV6-1,CASSEGPMNTEAFF,TGTGCCAGCAGTGAAGGACCGATGAACACTGAAGCTTTCTTT
TRBD1,TRBJ1-4,few,TRBV20-1,CSAIVPPGQGGEKLFF,TGCAGTGCTATAGTACCACCGGGACAGGGAGGGGAAAAACTGTTTTTT
TRBD2,TRBJ2-3,.,TRBV9,CASSVGTSGTTDTQYF,TGTGCCAGCAGCGTAGGTACTAGCGGGACGACAGATACGCAGTATTTT
.,TRBJ2-1,few,TRBV7-9,CASSLRTIDYNEQFF,TGTGCCAGCAGCTTACGCACCATCGACTACAATGAGCAGTTCTTC
.,TRBJ2-5,.,TRBV5-1,CASSLEVGSQETQYF,TGCGCCAGCAGCTTGGAAGTCGGGAGTCAAGAGACCCAGTACTTC
TRBD1,TRBJ2-7,.,TRBV28,CASSLSLDRVPYEQYF,TGTGCCAGCAGTTTATCCCTGGACAGGGTTCCCTACGAGCAGTACTTC
.,TRBJ2-3,few,TRBV9,CASSVDPGVGSDTQYF,TGTGCCAGCAGCGTAGACCCGGGCGTGGGTTCAGATACGCAGTATTTT
TRBD2,TRBJ2-7,.,TRBV6-2/TRBV6-3,CASSYFPSGPFSYEQYF,TGTGCCAGCAGTTACTTTCCTAGCGGTCCTTTCTCCTACGAGCAGTACTTC
.,TRBJ1-5,few,TRBV20-1,CSARDLWAGQPQHF,TGCAGTGCTAGAGATCTCTGGGCTGGCCAGCCCCAGCATTTT
TRBD1,TRBJ1-5,few,TRBV10-3,CAIVGQGEPASNQPQHF,TGTGCCATCGTTGGACAGGGAGAACCAGCTAGCAATCAGCCCCAGCATTTT
TRBD2,TRBJ2-6,.,TRBV27,CASSLSAGAGANVLTF,TGTGCCAGCAGTTTATCGGCGGGGGCTGGGGCCAACGTCCTGACTTTC
TRBD1,TRBJ2-7,.,TRBV27,CASSLSGTVYEQYF,TGTGCCAGCAGTTTATCGGGGACAGTTTACGAGCAGTACTTC
.,TRBJ2-1,few,TRBV12-3/TRBV12-4,CASIFEGRVGEQFF,TGTGCCAGCATTTTTGAGGGGCGTGTGGGAGAGCAGTTCTTC
.,TRBJ2-7,.,TRBV29-1,CSVARAYEQYF,TGCAGCGTTGCTCGAGCCTACGAGCAGTACTTC
.,TRBJ1-1,few,TRBV6-2/TRBV6-3,CASSHRRTEAFF,TGTGCCAGCAGCCACAGGCGGACTGAAGCTTTCTTT
.,TRBJ1-1,.,TRBV7-2,CASSRPGGYTEAFF,TGTGCCAGCAGCCGACCTGGCGGATACACTGAAGCTTTCTTT
.,TRBJ2-1,many,TRBV6-1,CASRIKGPSYNEQFF,TGTGCCAGCAGGATAAAGGGACCCTCCTACAATGAGCAGTTCTTC
.,TRBJ2-7,few,TRBV5-1,CASSLGMAGASYEQYF,TGCGCCAGCAGCTTGGGTATGGCGGGGGCCTCCTACGAGCAGTACTTC
TRBD1,TRBJ2-5,few,TRBV7-2,CASSLFGTGGETQYF,TGTGCCAGCAGCTTATTTGGGACAGGAGGCGAGACCCAGTACTTC
.,TRBJ1-1,few,TRBV18,CASGQDQNTEAFF,TGTGCCAGCGGGCAGGATCAGAACACTGAAGCTTTCTTT
.,TRBJ2-3,few,TRBV29-1,CSVVASTDTQYF,TGCAGCGTTGTGGCTAGCACAGATACGCAGTATTTT
.,TRBJ1-5,few,TRBV30,CAWSAYSNQPQHF,TGTGCCTGGAGTGCGTATAGCAATCAGCCCCAGCATTTT